Below are 8 T cell receptor beta chains sequenced from a single sample in a study of T cells in localized non-small cell lung cancer. Using immunoSEQ multiplex PCR, the repertoire was profiled, and TCRdb retains in-frame clones only, with some absent. The table has approximately 31,000 clones, 94% seen once. The material was peripheral blood, obtained before any cancer treatment. The receptors were gathered from a woman aged 35-75 years with stage I lung adenocarcinoma.

The rearrangement joins TRBV6-1 to TRBJ1-1; 7 nucleotides agree with TRBD1. This CDR3 has 15 amino acids. CDR1 and CDR2 from the germline V gene are MNHNS and SASEGT. After removal of 7 bases from V and 5 bases from J, the junction contained 13 bases not matched to a gene. The CDR3 sequence is CASKERAQGFTEAFF. DNA for the CDR3: TGTGCCAGCAAGGAGCGGGCACAGGGGTTTACTGAAGCTTTCTTT.

The gene calls are TRBV18 and TRBJ1-5; tentatively, D is TRBD1 (5 bases). The CDR3 has 15 amino acids. Per germline, CDR1 KGHSH and CDR2 LQKENI. Trimming removed 3 bases at V and 6 bases at J, with 15 bases between. The CDR3 reads CASSPAGGMGQPQHF. The CDR3 DNA is TGTGCCAGCTCACCCGCGGGGGGTATGGGTCAGCCCCAGCATTTT.

The gene calls are TRBV10-3 and TRBJ2-6; D is unresolved. This CDR3 spans 18 amino acids. In germline, CDR1 is ENHRY, CDR2 SYGVKD. The V end was cut by 5 bases, the J end by 5 bases, with 22 bases between. In nucleotides, the CDR3 is TGTGCCATCAGTTGGATACTTGAGATACAAAGTCGGGCCAACGTCCTGACTTTC. Translated, it gives CAISWILEIQSRANVLTF.

This clone appeared once. The V call is TRBV2, the J call TRBJ1-1; 7 bases are a match to TRBD1. This CDR3 has 15 amino acids. Trimming removed 2 bases from V and 4 bases from J; junction bases left unmatched: 7. Germline lookup yields CDR1 SNHLY and CDR2 FYNNEI. CDR3 sequence reads: CASSELGRGGTEAFF. CDR3 DNA sequence: TGTGCCAGCAGTGAATTGGGCAGGGGGGGCACTGAAGCTTTCTTT.

V and J are TRBV7-8 and TRBJ2-1; D gene ambiguous. The V and J ends lost 2 bases and 0 bases respectively, with 8 bases between them. This CDR3 contains 15 residues. The germline V gene encodes CDR1 SGHVS and CDR2 FQNEAQ. CDR3 nucleotides: TGTGCCAGCAGCTTATTAACCGGCTCCTACAATGAGCAGTTCTTC. Translated, it gives CASSLLTGSYNEQFF.

J is TRBJ2-1 and V is TRBV5-1; 11 nucleotides match TRBD2. There are 16 residues in the CDR3. After removal of 6 bases from V and 7 bases from J, the junction contained 12 bases not matched to a gene. From germline, CDR1 is SGHRS and CDR2 YFSETQ. The CDR3 spells CASTQQLAGAKNEQFF. For the CDR3, the DNA is TGCGCCAGCACCCAACAACTAGCGGGAGCTAAGAATGAGCAGTTCTTC.

This chain uses TRBV4-1 with TRBJ1-1; D ambiguous. V was clipped by 4 bases and J by 1 base, with 19 bases between them. CDR3 length equals 17 residues. The V gene's germline CDR1 is MGHRA and CDR2 YSYEKL. CDR3 bases: TGCGCCAGCAGCCCCCCCCTAGGTTCCCAGGCGAACACTGAAGCTTTCTTT. Amino acid sequence: CASSPPLGSQANTEAFF.

This clone was seen a single time. The V gene is TRBV11-3, the J gene TRBJ2-7; TRBD1 matches at 7 bases. Germline V gene sequence: CDR1 SGHNT, CDR2 YENEEA. This CDR3 comprises 15 residues. V gave up 5 bases and J gave up 3 bases; unmatched junction bases: 10. As DNA, the CDR3 is TGTGCCAGCAGCAAACACCTGGGGACAGTCTACGAGCAGTACTTC. Amino acids: CASSKHLGTVYEQYF.